Listed below are T cell receptor beta chains from one sample, sequenced in a study of CD8 T cells in ankylosing spondylitis. TCRdb reprocessed the 5' RACE reads via MiXCR and lists one record per CDR3 protein. This sample has 200,000 to 300,000 distinct CDR3 sequences, with 20% to 30% found just once. The sample comprised blood, either unsorted or a sorted T cell fraction (not recorded which). The source of these receptors is a male donor with ankylosing spondylitis or in good health (not recorded which). The CDR3 runs from the conserved cysteine through the conserved F or W. Fields, in order: V gene, D gene, clone size, J gene, CDR3 DNA, CDR3 protein. A D gene is named only where the DNA matches it firmly. Where a row states a size, it is once, few, many or the class of an expanded clone; other rows omit it.

TRBV6-1	.	.	TRBJ2-3	TGTGCCAGCAGTGAACCGGGACGTACGCAGTATTTT	CASSEPGRTQYF
TRBV2	TRBD1	.	TRBJ2-5	TGTGCCAGCAGAGGACAGGAGGCTGCCCAAGAGACCCAGTACTTC	CASRGQEAAQETQYF
TRBV6-5	TRBD2	.	TRBJ2-3	TGTGCCAGCAGTTACCTCGGACTAGCGGGGGCCCAGCCGCAGTATTTT	CASSYLGLAGAQPQYF
TRBV24-1	.	once	TRBJ2-3	TGTGCCACCAGTGATTTAGAGGGGGGCGCAGATACGCAGTATTTT	CATSDLEGGADTQYF
TRBV20-1	TRBD1	few	TRBJ1-3	TGCAGTGCTAGGGGACAGGGCCGCTCTGGAAACACCATATATTTT	CSARGQGRSGNTIYF
TRBV6-5	.	.	TRBJ1-6	TGTGCCAGCAGAAACGGAGACAGCAGCAATTCACCCCTCCACTTT	CASRNGDSSNSPLHF
TRBV29-1	TRBD2	.	TRBJ2-3	TGCAGCGTTGAGGGGGAGGGGGATACGCAGTATTTT	CSVEGEGDTQYF
TRBV30	TRBD1	once	TRBJ2-7	TGTGCCTGGATGGAAACAGGGGGCGCGTGGTACGAGCAGTACTTC	CAWMETGGAWYEQYF
TRBV12-3/TRBV12-4	.	.	TRBJ2-5	TGTGCCAGCACCCCCGGGGGGCAGCAAGAGACCCAGTACTTC	CASTPGGQQETQYF
TRBV6-1	.	.	TRBJ2-5	TGTGCCAGCAGCCGCCTTGACCGAGCAGAGACCCAGTACTTC	CASSRLDRAETQYF
TRBV12-3/TRBV12-4	TRBD1	few	TRBJ2-7	TGTGCCAGCAGCCTTAGGCAGGGGGCGGCCTACGAGCAGTACTTC	CASSLRQGAAYEQYF
TRBV3-1	.	.	TRBJ2-4	TGTGCCAGCAGCCCGGGGTTTGTGGTCAAAAACATTCAGTACTTC	CASSPGFVVKNIQYF
TRBV28	.	.	TRBJ2-1	TGTGCCAGCGGGCCGACAGCCATATTAATAAATGAGCAGTTCTTC	CASGPTAILINEQFF
TRBV6-1	.	few	TRBJ2-7	TGTGCCAGCAGCCCCATCGGGCAACCGTTCGACGAGCAGTACTTC	CASSPIGQPFDEQYF
TRBV6-1	.	few	TRBJ1-3	TGTGCCAGCAGAGGACAGCCCGGAAACACCATATATTTT	CASRGQPGNTIYF
TRBV5-6	TRBD1	.	TRBJ1-3	TGTGCCAGCAGCTTGCTACAGGGGCGAAACACCATATATTTT	CASSLLQGRNTIYF
TRBV6-1	.	once	TRBJ2-1	TGTGCCAGCAGTGAAGCAGGGGACAATGAGCAGTTCTTC	CASSEAGDNEQFF
TRBV20-1	.	.	TRBJ2-1	TGCAGTGCTACCAAGAAGAGATCCTACAATGAGCAGTTCTTC	CSATKKRSYNEQFF
TRBV3-1	TRBD2	many	TRBJ2-7	TGTGCCAGCAGCCACGGGGGGGCCGAGCAGTACTTC	CASSHGGAEQYF
TRBV4-1	.	.	TRBJ2-7	TGCGCCAGCAGCCAATTCGAAACAGGAAACTACTACGAGCAGTACTTC	CASSQFETGNYYEQYF
TRBV10-1	.	.	TRBJ2-5	TGCGCCAGCAGTGAACGGAGAGGGGAGACCCAGTACTTC	CASSERRGETQYF
TRBV30	.	.	TRBJ1-2	TGTGCCTGGAGTCGGTCTTCGGGAAGCTACACCTTC	CAWSRSSGSYTF
TRBV11-2	TRBD2	many	TRBJ2-2	TGTGCCAGCGCACCCCCCCCTGGGGAGGGTCGGGCCGGGGAGCTGTTTTTT	CASAPPPGEGRAGELFF
TRBV9	.	.	TRBJ2-2	TGTGCCAGCAGCGCAGCCGGGGGAACCGGGGAGCTGTTTTTT	CASSAAGGTGELFF
TRBV2	.	.	TRBJ1-5	TGTGCCAGCAGTGGGCAGGGTATTGGGCAGCCCCAGCATTTT	CASSGQGIGQPQHF
TRBV12-3/TRBV12-4	TRBD2	once	TRBJ2-3	TGTGCCAGCAGTAGTAGCGGGGCAGGGGATACGCAGTATTTT	CASSSSGAGDTQYF
TRBV6-1	TRBD2	.	TRBJ2-1	TGTGCCAGCAACGAAGCGGGGGGGAAATACAATGAGCAGTTCTTC	CASNEAGGKYNEQFF
TRBV20-1	TRBD2	.	TRBJ2-7	TGCAGTGCTAGAGATGCGGGGGGAATCAACGAGCAGTACTTC	CSARDAGGINEQYF
TRBV24-1	.	.	TRBJ2-7	TGTGCCACTTCACGGGGGAACGAGCAGTACTTC	CATSRGNEQYF
TRBV11-2	.	many	TRBJ2-7	TGTGCCAGCAGCTTCACGGGGGCGCTCTCCTACGAGCAGTACTTC	CASSFTGALSYEQYF
TRBV7-9	.	many	TRBJ1-2	TGTGCCAGCAGCGATAGGGCCGGCTATGGCTACACCTTC	CASSDRAGYGYTF
TRBV10-2	.	many	TRBJ1-6	TGCGCCAGCAGTGGGGGTCCCGGTTCACCCCTCCACTTT	CASSGGPGSPLHF
TRBV20-1	.	few	TRBJ2-3	TGCAGTGCAGGGGGGCTAGGGGCAGATACGCAGTATTTT	CSAGGLGADTQYF
TRBV19	.	.	TRBJ1-1	TGTGCCAGTAGTTATCGAGCATCTGAAGCTTTCTTT	CASSYRASEAFF
TRBV4-2	TRBD2	few	TRBJ2-5	TGTGCCAGCAGCCCCGCCCTGGCTAGCGGGGGGGGCCGAGAGACCCAGTACTTC	CASSPALASGGGRETQYF
TRBV29-1	.	.	TRBJ2-5	TGCAGCGTTGTTGAAGGGGGGGGGGAGACCCAGTACTTC	CSVVEGGGETQYF
TRBV10-2	.	.	TRBJ2-7	TGCGCCAGCAGTGATCTGGGGAGTTACGAGCAGTACTTC	CASSDLGSYEQYF
TRBV4-2	TRBD2	few	TRBJ2-1	TGTGCCAGCAGCCAAGACGGAGGTCTAGCGGTCTACAATGAGCAGTTCTTC	CASSQDGGLAVYNEQFF
TRBV5-5	TRBD2	few	TRBJ2-5	TGTGCCAGCAGCCCACCAGCGGGGGTAGAGACCCAGTACTTC	CASSPPAGVETQYF
TRBV6-5	.	.	TRBJ2-5	TGTGCCAGCAGCCCAGGGACACACGGTGCCCAAGAGACCCAGTACTTC	CASSPGTHGAQETQYF